The source of this T cell receptor (beta chain) is a study of molecular identifiers for immune sequencing clone quantification. Study as a whole: Within a replicate experiment, RNA obtained from either approximately 20,000 or 100,000 naive CD8 cells was divided into five aliquots, and four of those aliquots were then sequenced. Study outcomes and limitations: Clones that exceeded 20 RNA copies held over 97% of effector molecules, yet under 1% in naive cells.

Bulk TCR libraries used previously described methods and listed TCR primers. A single record per CDR3 protein comes from TCRdb applying MiXCR to the PCR reads. The sample lists some 650,000 distinct CDR3 sequences, roughly 21% occurring once. Sorting defined naive CD8 T cells as CD8+CD4-CCR7+CD45RA+. The CDR3 covers 11 residues. Looked up from germline, CDR1 is SGDLS and CDR2 is YYNGEE. V lost 5 bases and J 4 bases, leaving 3 bases between the germline ends. This clonotype was found many times. Antigen specificity is unknown. The TCR was taken from a human donor in good health. Some libraries in this study had Jurkat cell RNA spiked in. The sequenced material came from naive CD8+ T cells from blood, with Jurkat cell RNA spiked in. The subset: FACS-sorted CD8+CD4-CCR7+CD45RA+ naive T cells. This rearrangement joins TRBV9 to TRBJ2-2; D ambiguous. DNA for the CDR3: TGTGCCAGCAGTGGCACCGGGGAGCTGTTTTTT. It is translated as CASSGTGELFF.